The source of this TCR beta chain is a study of CD8 T cells in ankylosing spondylitis. As for this clonotype: Its antigen is unknown.

Construction of TCR beta libraries was performed using quantitative 5'-RACE with molecular barcodes. Using its own MiXCR run on the 5' RACE reads, TCRdb lists one record per CDR3 protein. The table lists 240,000 or so distinct CDR3 sequences, over 8.5% of them singletons. The CDR3 sequence is 14 residues long. Trimming at V came to 8 bases and at J to 15 bases, leaving 11 bases not matched to a gene. Per the germline V gene, CDR1 is SNHLY and CDR2 is FYNNEI. Study-wide results and caveats: According to the report, clones linked to the disease were significantly enriched in matched synovial fluid samples taken from ankylosing spondylitis patients. What seemed typical of ankylosing spondylitis blood was a TCR beta motif built from eight highly homologous variants. Disease-linked clones bore a CD8+ phenotype and were relatively rare in peripheral blood.

Material: blood, either unsorted or a sorted T cell fraction (not recorded which). V gene TRBV2 combines with J gene TRBJ2-1; TRBD2 matches 15 bases. The sequence was collected from a male donor with ankylosing spondylitis or in good health (not recorded which). CDR3 in amino acids: CASRRPGTSGRPFF. The CDR3 DNA follows: TGTGCCAGCCGACGTCCCGGGACTAGCGGGAGGCCGTTCTTC. Combining the CDR3 with reference TRBV2 and TRBJ2-1 gives the whole variable domain EPEVTQTPSHQVTQMGQEVILRCVPISNHLYFYWYRQILGQKVEFLVSFYNNEISEKSEIFDDQFSVERPDGSNFTLKIRSTKLEDSAMYFCASRRPGTSGRPFFGPGTRLTVL.